The clone carrying this TCR beta chain was observed a few times. Described time point: newly diagnosed GD, antithyroid drugs for less than 3 months. Making the TCR library involved RNA that had been extracted from PBMCs. Unmatched junction bases numbered 6, after V lost 6 bases and J lost 7 bases. The CDR3 is 13 amino acids. From germline, CDR1 is MNHNS and CDR2 SASEGT. This entry belongs to a study of regulatory T cells in long-lasting Graves disease. Relying on iRepertoire HTBI primers and Arm-PCR of CDR3 regions, the team built TCR beta libraries. TCRdb re-derived calls from the multiplex PCR reads in MiXCR, one entry per CDR3 protein. The sample contains roughly 410,000 distinct CDR3 sequences, approximately 16% of which appear only once. These data were also reused for a study on T cells in Graves' hyperthyroidism and ophthalmopathy.

The clonotype was recovered from a woman aged 40 to 49 with Graves disease. The rearrangement joins TRBV6-1 to TRBJ2-7, with 10 bases that match TRBD1. The source was peripheral blood mononuclear cells (PBMCs), collected at new diagnosis, from a patient treated with antithyroid drugs. The CDR3 spells CASRRDRGEEQYF. DNA of the CDR3: TGTGCCAGCAGACGGGACAGGGGAGAAGAGCAGTACTTC.